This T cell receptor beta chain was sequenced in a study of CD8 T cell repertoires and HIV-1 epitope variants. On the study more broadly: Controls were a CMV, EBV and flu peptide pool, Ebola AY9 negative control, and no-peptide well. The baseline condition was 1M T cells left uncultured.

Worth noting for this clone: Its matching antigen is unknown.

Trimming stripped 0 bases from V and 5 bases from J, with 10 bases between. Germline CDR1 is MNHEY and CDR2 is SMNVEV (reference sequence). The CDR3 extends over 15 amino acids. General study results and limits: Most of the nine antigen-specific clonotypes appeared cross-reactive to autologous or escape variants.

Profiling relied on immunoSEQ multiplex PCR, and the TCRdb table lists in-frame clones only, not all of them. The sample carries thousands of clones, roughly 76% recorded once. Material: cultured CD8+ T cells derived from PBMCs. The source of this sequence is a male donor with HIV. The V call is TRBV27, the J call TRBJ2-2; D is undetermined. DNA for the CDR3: TGTGCCAGCAGTTTATCGATGGCGGTAACCGGGGAGCTGTTTTTT. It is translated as CASSLSMAVTGELFF.